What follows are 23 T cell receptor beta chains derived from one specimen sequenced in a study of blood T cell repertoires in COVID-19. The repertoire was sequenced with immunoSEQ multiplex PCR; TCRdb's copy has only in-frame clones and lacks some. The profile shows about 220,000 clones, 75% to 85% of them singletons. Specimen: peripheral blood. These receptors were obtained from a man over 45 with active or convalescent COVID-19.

The CDR3 is CASSQTGSNQPQHF. In DNA form, the CDR3 reads TGTGCCAGCAGCCAAACAGGTAGCAATCAGCCCCAGCATTTT. The chain couples TRBV7-9 to TRBJ1-5, with D maybe TRBD1 (5 bases). Between the trimmed V and J ends, which lost 5 bases and 0 bases, there was a span of 8 bases. Germline CDR1 is SEHNR and CDR2 is FQNEAQ (reference sequence). The CDR3 spans 14 residues.

In DNA form, the CDR3 reads TGTGCCAGCAGCTTGAGGGGGTACGAGCAGTACTTC. This translates into CASSLRGYEQYF. The rearrangement joins TRBV7-2 to TRBJ2-7; D is possibly TRBD1 (6 bases). With 3 bases removed from V and 4 bases from J, the gap between germline ends came to 7 bases. Germline CDR1 SGHTA, CDR2 FQGNSA. This CDR3 is built from 12 residues. The full variable domain, with the rest looked up from reference TRBV7-2 and TRBJ2-7, is GAGVSQSPSNKVTEKGKDVELRCDPISGHTALYWYRQSLGQGLEFLIYFQGNSAPDKSGLPSDRFSAERTGGSVSTLTIQRTQQEDSAVYLCASSLRGYEQYFGPGTRLTVT.

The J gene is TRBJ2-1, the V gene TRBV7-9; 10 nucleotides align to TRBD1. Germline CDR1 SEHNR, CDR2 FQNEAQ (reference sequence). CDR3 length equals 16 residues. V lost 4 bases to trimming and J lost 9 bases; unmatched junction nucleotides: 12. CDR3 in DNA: TGTGCCAGCAGCTCCTTCGACAGGGGGCGCCGAAGTGAGCAGTTCTTC. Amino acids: CASSSFDRGRRSEQFF.

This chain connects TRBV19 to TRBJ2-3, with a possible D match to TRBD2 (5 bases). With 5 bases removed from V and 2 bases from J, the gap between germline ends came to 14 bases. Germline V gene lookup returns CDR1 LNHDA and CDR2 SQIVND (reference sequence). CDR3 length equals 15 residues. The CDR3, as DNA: TGTGCCAGTAGTCGATCGGGATGGGACACAGATACGCAGTATTTT. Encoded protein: CASSRSGWDTDTQYF. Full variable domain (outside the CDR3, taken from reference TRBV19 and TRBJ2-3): DGGITQSPKYLFRKEGQNVTLSCEQNLNHDAMYWYRQDPGQGLRLIYYSQIVNDFQKGDIAEGYSVSREKKESFPLTVTSAQKNPTAFYLCASSRSGWDTDTQYFGPGTRLTVL.

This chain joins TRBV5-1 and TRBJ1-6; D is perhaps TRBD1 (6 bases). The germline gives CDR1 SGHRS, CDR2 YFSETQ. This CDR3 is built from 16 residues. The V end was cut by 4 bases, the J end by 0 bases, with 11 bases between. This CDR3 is CASSRGQSSYNSPLHF. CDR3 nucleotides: TGCGCCAGCAGCAGAGGACAGAGCTCCTATAATTCACCCCTCCACTTT.

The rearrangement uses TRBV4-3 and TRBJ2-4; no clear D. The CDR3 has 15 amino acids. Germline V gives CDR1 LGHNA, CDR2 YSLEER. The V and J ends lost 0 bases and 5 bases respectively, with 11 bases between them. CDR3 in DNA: TGCGCCAGCAGCCAAGATATGAGGTTAGAAAACATTCAGTACTTC. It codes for CASSQDMRLENIQYF.

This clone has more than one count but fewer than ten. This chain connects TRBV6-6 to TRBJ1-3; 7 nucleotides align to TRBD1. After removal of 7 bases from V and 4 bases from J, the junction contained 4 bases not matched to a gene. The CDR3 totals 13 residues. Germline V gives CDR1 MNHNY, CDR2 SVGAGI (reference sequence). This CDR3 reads CASTTGTGNTIYF. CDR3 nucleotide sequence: TGTGCCAGCACGACAGGGACAGGAAACACCATATATTTT.

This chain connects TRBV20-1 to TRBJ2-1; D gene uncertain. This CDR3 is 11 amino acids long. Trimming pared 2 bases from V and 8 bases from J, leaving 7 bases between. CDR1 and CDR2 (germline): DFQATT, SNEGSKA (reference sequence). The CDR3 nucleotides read TGCAGTGCTAGAAGAACAGATGAGCAGTTCTTC. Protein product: CSARRTDEQFF.

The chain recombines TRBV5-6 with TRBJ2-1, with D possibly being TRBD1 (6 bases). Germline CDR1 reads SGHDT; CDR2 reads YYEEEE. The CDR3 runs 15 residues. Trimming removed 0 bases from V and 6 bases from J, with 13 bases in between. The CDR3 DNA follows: TGTGCCAGCAGCTTGGGCCTTAACAGGGTCAATGAGCAGTTCTTC. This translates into CASSLGLNRVNEQFF.

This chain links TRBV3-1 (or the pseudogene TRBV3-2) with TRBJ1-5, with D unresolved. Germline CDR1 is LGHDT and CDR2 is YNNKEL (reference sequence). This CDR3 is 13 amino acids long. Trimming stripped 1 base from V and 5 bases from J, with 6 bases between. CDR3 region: CASSQGEDQPQHF. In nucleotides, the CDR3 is TGTGCCAGCAGCCAAGGGGAGGATCAGCCCCAGCATTTT.

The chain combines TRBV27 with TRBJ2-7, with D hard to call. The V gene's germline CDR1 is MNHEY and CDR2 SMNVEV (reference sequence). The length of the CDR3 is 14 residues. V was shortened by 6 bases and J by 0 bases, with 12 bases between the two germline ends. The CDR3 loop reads CASSVAVHSYEQYF. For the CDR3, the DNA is TGTGCCAGCAGCGTGGCAGTGCACTCCTACGAGCAGTACTTC.

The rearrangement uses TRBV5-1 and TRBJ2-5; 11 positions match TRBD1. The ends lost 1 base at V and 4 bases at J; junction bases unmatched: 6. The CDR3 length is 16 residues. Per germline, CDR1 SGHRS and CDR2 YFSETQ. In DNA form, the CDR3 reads TGCGCCAGCAGCTTGTCGGGGACAGGGGGACTAGAGACCCAGTACTTC. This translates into CASSLSGTGGLETQYF.

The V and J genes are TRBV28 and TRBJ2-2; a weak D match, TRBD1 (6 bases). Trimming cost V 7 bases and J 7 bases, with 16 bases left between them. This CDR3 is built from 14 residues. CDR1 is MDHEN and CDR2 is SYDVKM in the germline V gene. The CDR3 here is CASTRAGAVGELFF. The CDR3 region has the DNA TGTGCCAGCACCAGGGCAGGGGCTGTCGGGGAGCTGTTTTTT.

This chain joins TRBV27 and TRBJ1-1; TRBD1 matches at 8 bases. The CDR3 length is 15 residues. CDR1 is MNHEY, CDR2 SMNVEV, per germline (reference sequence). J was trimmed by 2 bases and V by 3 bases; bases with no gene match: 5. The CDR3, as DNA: TGTGCCAGCAGTTTCCGAGACAGGGGAAACACTGAAGCTTTCTTT. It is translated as CASSFRDRGNTEAFF.

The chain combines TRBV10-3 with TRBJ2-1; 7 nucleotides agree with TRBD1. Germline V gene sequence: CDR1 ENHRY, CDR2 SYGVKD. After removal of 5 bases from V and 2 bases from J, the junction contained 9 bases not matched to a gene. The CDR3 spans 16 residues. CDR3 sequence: CAISTTRGGPYNEQFF. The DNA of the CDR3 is TGTGCCATCAGTACCACCAGAGGGGGCCCCTACAATGAGCAGTTCTTC.

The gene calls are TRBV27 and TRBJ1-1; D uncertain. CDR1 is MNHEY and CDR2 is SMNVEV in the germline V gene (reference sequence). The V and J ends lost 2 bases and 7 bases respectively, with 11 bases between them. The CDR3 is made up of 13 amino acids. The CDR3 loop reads CASSLGPDLEAFF. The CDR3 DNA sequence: TGTGCCAGCAGTTTAGGCCCCGATCTTGAAGCTTTCTTT.

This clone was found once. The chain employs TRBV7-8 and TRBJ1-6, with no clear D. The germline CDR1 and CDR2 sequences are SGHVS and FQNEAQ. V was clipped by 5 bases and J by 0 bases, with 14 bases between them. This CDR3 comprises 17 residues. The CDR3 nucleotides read TGTGCCAGCAGCCGTGAGGGATTGAGCTCCTATAATTCACCCCTCCACTTT. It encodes CASSREGLSSYNSPLHF.

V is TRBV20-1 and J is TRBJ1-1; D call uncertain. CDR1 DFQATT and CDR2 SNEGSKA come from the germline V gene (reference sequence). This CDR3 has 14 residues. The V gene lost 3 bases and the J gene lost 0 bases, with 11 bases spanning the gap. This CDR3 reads CSASLEGMNTEAFF. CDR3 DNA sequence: TGCAGTGCTAGTCTGGAGGGAATGAACACTGAAGCTTTCTTT.

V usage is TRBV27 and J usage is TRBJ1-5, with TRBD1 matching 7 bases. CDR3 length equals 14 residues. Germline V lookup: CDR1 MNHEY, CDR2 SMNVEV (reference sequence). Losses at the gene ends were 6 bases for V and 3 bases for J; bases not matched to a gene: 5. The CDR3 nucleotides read TGTGCCAGCAGCGACAGGGCGCCCAATCAGCCCCAGCATTTT. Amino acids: CASSDRAPNQPQHF.

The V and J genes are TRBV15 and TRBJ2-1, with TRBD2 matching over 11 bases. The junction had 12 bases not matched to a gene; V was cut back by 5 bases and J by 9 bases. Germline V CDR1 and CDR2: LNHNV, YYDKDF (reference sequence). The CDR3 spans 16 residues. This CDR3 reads CATSLRISGGAGEQFF. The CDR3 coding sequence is TGTGCCACCAGCCTCCGAATTAGCGGGGGGGCCGGTGAGCAGTTCTTC.

This CDR3 reads CASSIWGRASYEQYF. As DNA, the CDR3 is TGTGCCAGTTCGATCTGGGGCAGGGCCTCCTACGAGCAGTACTTC. The chain is built from TRBV19 and TRBJ2-7, with D possibly matching TRBD1 (5 bases). The V gene's germline CDR1 is LNHDA and CDR2 SQIVND (reference sequence). The V gene lost 8 bases and the J gene lost 0 bases, with 17 bases spanning the gap. The CDR3 covers 15 residues.

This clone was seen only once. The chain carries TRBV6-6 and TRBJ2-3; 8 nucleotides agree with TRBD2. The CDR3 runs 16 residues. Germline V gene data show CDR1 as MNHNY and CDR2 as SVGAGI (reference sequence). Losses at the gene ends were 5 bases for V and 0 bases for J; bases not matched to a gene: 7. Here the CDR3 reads CASSRRLATSTDTQYF. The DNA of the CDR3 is TGTGCCAGCAGTCGACGACTAGCGACTAGCACAGATACGCAGTATTTT.

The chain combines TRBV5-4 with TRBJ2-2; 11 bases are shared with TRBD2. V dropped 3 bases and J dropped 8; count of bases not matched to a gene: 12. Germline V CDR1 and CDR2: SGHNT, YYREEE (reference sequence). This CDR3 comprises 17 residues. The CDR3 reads CASSWLASGGPGGELFF. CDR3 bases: TGTGCCAGCAGCTGGTTGGCTAGCGGGGGGCCAGGAGGGGAGCTGTTTTTT.